The sequence of this T cell receptor (beta chain) was determined in a study of blood T cell repertoires in COVID-19. Generated by immunoSEQ multiplex PCR, the TCRdb table keeps only in-frame clones and is missing some. The sample yields fewer than 250,000 clones, almost 90% seen once. Clinical histories supplied by participants themselves formed the basis of cohort assignment. A COVID-19 case had been met by exposed participants during the 2 weeks before study entry. V lost 5 bases to trimming and J lost 1 base, with 8 bases between them. The V gene's germline CDR1 is SGHNT and CDR2 YENEEA. This CDR3 is built from 13 residues.

This receptor was obtained from a man aged 30 to 39 who had been exposed to COVID-19. What was sequenced was PBMCs or T cells enriched from blood (not recorded which). This chain links TRBV11-3 with TRBJ2-5, with a tentative D call TRBD1 (5 bases). CDR3 loop: CASSRTGQETQYF. The CDR3 nucleotides are TGTGCCAGCAGCCGTACAGGCCAAGAGACCCAGTACTTC.